The present entry profiles one TCR beta chain with its context. As processed by the authors: Amplified reference gene primers provided the basis for estimating nucleated cell counts. Profiling relied on immunoSEQ multiplex PCR, and the TCRdb table lists in-frame clones only, not all of them. The DNA gave D and trimming, while V, J and clone size come from that table. Of roughly 260,000 clones in the sample, approximately 82% were seen once. The entry originates in a study of blood T cell repertoires in COVID-19. Across the whole study: Samples representing acute and convalescent COVID-19 were sourced from the United States, Italy and Spain. T cells, B-cell-depleted T cells, or PBMCs supplied cDNA or gDNA.

The TCR originated in a woman of 80 years or more with active or convalescent COVID-19. Sequencing used peripheral blood.

In DNA form, the CDR3 reads TGCGCCAGCAGCCAAAGAGGAGGGGAAAAACTGTTTTTT. Residues: CASSQRGGEKLFF. This rearrangement joins TRBV4-1 to TRBJ1-4; D remains ambiguous. Germline CDR1 MGHRA, CDR2 YSYEKL. V was shortened by 2 bases and J by 8 bases, with 9 bases between the two germline ends. This CDR3 has 13 amino acids.